This entry describes one T cell receptor (beta chain). Its antigen is currently unknown. The sample originates from a study of cytomegalovirus exposure and HLA in healthy donors. Whole-study findings and limits: Previously analyzed data showed that most TCR beta V segments were productive at a frequency of about 87% or about 30%.

V was shortened by 7 bases and J by 5 bases, with 17 bases between the two germline ends. Germline-derived CDR1 and CDR2 are SNHLY and FYNNEI. The CDR3 totals 14 residues. Vbeta (60) and Jbeta (13) primers were used in the PCR. Measured with immunoSEQ multiplex PCR; TCRdb has only the in-frame clones, and not every one. The data show tens of thousands of clones, 75% seen once. J is TRBJ2-5 and V is TRBV2; D possibly corresponds to TRBD2 (6 bases). This sequence was found in a man in his sixties in good health and CMV-seropositive. Sequences were obtained from PBMCs. The CDR3 DNA sequence: TGTGCCAGCACCCCGCCGGGGGTGCCGGAGACCCAGTACTTC. It encodes CASTPPGVPETQYF.